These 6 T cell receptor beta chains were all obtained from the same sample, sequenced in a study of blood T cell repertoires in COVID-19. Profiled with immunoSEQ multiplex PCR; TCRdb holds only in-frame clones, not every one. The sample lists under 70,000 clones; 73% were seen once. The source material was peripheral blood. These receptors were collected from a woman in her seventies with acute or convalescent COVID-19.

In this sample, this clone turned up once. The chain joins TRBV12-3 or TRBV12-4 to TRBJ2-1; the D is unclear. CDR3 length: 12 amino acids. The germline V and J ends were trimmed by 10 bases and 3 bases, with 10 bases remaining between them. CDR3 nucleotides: TGTGCCATCGCGGTCGTCTACAATGAGCAGTTCTTC. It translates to CAIAVVYNEQFF.

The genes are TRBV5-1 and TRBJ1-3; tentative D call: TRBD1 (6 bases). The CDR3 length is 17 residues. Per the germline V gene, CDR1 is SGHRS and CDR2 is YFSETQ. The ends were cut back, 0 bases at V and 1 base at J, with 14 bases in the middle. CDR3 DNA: TGCGCCAGCAGCTTGGGAGGCCCCAGGGGATCTGGAAACACCATATATTTT. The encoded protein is CASSLGGPRGSGNTIYF.

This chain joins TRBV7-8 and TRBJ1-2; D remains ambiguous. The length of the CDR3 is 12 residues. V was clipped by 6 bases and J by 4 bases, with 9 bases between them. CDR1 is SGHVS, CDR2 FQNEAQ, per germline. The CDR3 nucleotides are TGTGCCAGCAGTCAGTCAACCTATGGCTACACCTTC. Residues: CASSQSTYGYTF.

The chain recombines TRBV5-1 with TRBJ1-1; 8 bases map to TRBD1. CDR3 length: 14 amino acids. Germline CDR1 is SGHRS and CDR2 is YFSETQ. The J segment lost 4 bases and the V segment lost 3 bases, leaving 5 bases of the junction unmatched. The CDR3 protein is CASSWTGSGTEAFF. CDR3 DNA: TGCGCCAGCAGCTGGACAGGGAGTGGCACTGAAGCTTTCTTT.

The CDR3 loop reads CASRREGRNNEQFF. CDR3 sequence (DNA): TGTGCCAGTAGGCGTGAGGGCAGAAACAATGAGCAGTTCTTC. The V gene is TRBV19, the J gene TRBJ2-1; D possibly corresponds to TRBD2 (5 bases). V was pared by 6 bases and J by 5 bases, with 14 bases between. CDR1 is LNHDA and CDR2 is SQIVND in the germline V gene (reference sequence). The CDR3 length is 14 residues.

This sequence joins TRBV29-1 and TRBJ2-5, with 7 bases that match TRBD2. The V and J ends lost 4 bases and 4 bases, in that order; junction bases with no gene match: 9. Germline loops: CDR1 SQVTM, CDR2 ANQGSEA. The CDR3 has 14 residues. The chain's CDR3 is CSVGRTSVGETQYF. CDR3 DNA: TGCAGCGTTGGGCGGACTAGTGTAGGAGAGACCCAGTACTTC.